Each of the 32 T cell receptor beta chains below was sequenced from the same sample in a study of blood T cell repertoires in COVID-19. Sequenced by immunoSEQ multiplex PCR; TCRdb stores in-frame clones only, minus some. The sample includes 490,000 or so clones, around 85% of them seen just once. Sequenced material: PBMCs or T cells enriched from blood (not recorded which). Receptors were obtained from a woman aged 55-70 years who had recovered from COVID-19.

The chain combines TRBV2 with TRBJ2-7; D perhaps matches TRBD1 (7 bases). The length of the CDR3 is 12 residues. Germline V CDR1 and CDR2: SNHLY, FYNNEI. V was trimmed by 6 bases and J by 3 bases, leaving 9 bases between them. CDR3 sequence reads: CASSQGGYEQYV. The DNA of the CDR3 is TGTGCCAGCAGCCAGGGGGGCTACGAGCAGTACGTC.

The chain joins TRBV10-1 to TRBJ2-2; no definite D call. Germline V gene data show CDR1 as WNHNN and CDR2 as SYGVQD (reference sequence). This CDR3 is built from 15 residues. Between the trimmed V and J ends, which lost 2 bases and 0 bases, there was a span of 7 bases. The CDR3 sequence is CASSEARANTGELFF. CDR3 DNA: TGCGCCAGCAGTGAGGCCCGGGCGAACACCGGGGAGCTGTTTTTT.

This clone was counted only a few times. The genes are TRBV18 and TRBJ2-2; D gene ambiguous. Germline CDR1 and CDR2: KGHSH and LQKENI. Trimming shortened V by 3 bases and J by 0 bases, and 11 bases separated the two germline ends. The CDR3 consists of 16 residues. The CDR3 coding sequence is TGTGCCAGCTCACCCTATCCCCCCCCGAACACCGGGGAGCTGTTTTTT. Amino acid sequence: CASSPYPPPNTGELFF.

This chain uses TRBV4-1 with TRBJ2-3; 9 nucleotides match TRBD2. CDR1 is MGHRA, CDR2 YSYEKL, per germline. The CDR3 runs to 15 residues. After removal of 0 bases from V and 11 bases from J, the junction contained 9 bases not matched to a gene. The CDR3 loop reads CASSQDRGGGGEQYF. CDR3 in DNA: TGCGCCAGCAGCCAAGATCGGGGTGGCGGGGGGGAGCAGTATTTT.

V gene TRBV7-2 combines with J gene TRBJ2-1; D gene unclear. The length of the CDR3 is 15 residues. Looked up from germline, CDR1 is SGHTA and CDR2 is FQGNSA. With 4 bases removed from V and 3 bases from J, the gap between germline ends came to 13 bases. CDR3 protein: CASSSRVPGYNEQFF. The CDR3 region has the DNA TGTGCCAGCAGCTCCCGGGTTCCCGGCTACAATGAGCAGTTCTTC.

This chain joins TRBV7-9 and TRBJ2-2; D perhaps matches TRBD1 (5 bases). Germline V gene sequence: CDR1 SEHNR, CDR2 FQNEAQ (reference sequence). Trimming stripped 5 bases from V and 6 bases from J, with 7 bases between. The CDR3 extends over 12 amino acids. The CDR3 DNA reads TGTGCCAGCAGCGCAGGGTCCGGGGAGCTGTTTTTT. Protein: CASSAGSGELFF.

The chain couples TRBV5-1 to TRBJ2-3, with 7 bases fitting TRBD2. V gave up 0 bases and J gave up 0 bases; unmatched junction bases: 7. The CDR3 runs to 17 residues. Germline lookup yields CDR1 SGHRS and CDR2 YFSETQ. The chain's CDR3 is CASSLAGLGGSTDTQYF. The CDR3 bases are TGCGCCAGCAGCTTGGCCGGCTTGGGAGGGAGCACAGATACGCAGTATTTT.

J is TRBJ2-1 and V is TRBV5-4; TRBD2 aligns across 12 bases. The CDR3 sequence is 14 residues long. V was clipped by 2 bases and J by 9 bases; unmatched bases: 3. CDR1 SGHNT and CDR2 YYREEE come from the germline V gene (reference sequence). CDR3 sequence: CASSFPSGGAEQFF. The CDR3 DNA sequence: TGTGCCAGCAGCTTCCCTAGCGGGGGGGCTGAGCAGTTCTTC.

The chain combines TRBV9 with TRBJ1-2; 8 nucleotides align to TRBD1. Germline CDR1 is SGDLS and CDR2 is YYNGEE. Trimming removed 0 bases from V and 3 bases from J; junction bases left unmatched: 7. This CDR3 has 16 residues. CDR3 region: CASSVADRALDYGYTF. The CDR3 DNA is TGTGCCAGCAGCGTAGCGGACAGGGCGTTGGACTATGGCTACACCTTC.

CDR3 bases: TGTGCCAGCAGTCAGGGACAGGTTGGCTATGGCTACACCTTC. Translating it yields CASSQGQVGYGYTF. The rearrangement joins TRBV28 to TRBJ1-2; 8 positions agree with TRBD1. V trimming: 5 bases; J trimming: 4 bases; junction bases outside the gene matches: 6. Looked up from germline, CDR1 is MDHEN and CDR2 is SYDVKM. This CDR3 region has 14 residues.

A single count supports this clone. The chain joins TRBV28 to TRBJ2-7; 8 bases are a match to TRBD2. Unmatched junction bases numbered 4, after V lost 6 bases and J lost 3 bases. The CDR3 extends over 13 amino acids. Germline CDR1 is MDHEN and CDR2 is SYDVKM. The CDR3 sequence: CASSSGGYYEQYV. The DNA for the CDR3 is TGTGCCAGCAGCTCGGGGGGGTACTACGAGCAGTACGTC.

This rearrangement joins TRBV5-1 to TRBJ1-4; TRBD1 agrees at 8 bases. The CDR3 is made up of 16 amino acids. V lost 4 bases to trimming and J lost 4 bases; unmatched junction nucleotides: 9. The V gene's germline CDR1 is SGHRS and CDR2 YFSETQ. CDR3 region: CASSLGGQGGNEKLFF. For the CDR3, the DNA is TGCGCCAGCAGCCTTGGAGGACAGGGAGGTAATGAAAAACTGTTTTTT.

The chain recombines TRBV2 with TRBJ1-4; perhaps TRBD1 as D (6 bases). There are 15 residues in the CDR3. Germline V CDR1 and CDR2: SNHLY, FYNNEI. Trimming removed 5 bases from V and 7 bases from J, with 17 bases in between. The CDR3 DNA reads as TGTGCCAGCAGTATCCAGGGCCGAGGGGGTGAAAAACTGTTTTTT. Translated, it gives CASSIQGRGGEKLFF.

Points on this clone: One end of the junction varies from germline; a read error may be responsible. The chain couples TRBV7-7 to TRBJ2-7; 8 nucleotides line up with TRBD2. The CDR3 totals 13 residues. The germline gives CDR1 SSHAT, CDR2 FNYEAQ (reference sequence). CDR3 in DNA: TGTGCTAGCAGCTCCCGGGGGGGCTGGGAGCAGTACTTC. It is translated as CASSSRGGWEQYF.

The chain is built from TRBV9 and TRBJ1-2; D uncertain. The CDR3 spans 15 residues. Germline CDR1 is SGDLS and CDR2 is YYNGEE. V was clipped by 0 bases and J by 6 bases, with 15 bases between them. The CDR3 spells CASSVVKGGRDGYTF. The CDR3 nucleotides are TGTGCCAGCAGCGTAGTAAAGGGAGGAAGAGATGGCTACACCTTC.

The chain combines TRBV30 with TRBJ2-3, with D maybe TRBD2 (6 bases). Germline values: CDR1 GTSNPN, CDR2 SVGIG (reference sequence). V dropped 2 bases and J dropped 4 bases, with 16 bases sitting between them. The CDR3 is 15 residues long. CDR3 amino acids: CAWSPIGWGADTQYF. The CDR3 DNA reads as TGTGCCTGGAGTCCTATAGGGTGGGGGGCAGATACGCAGTATTTT.

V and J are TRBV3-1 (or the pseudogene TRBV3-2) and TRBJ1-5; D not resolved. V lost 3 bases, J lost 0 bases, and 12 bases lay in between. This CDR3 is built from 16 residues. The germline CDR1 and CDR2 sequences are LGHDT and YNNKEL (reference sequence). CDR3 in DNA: TGTGCCAGCAGCCAGGGAGTAACAGATAGCAATCAGCCCCAGCATTTT. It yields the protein CASSQGVTDSNQPQHF.

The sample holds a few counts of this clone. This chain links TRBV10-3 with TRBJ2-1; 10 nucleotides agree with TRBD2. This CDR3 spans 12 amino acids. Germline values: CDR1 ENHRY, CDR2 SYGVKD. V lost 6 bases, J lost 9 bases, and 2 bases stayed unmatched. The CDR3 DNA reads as TGTGCCATCAGCCCTAGCGGGGGTGAGCAGTTCTTC. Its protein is CAISPSGGEQFF.

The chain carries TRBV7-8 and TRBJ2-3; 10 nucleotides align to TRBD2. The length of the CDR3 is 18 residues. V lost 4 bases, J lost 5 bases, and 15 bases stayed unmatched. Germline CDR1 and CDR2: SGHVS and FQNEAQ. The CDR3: CASSSIKPAGGPIDTQYF. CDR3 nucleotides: TGTGCCAGCAGCTCTATTAAACCAGCGGGGGGGCCCATAGATACGCAGTATTTT.

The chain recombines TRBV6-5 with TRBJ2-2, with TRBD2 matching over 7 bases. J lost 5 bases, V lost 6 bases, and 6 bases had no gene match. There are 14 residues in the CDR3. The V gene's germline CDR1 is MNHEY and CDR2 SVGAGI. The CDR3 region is CASRPDGGTGELFF. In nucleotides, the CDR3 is TGTGCCAGCAGACCCGACGGGGGGACCGGGGAGCTGTTTTTT.

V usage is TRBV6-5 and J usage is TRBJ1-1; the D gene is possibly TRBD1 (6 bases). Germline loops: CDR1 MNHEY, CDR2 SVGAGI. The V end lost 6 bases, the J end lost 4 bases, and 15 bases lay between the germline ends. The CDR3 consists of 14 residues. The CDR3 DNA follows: TGTGCCAGCAGCAGCGCACAGGGTAGCACTGAAGCTTTCTTT. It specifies CASSSAQGSTEAFF.

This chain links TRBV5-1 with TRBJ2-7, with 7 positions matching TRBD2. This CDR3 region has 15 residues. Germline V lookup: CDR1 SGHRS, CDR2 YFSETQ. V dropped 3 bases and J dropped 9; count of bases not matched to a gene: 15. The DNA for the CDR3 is TGCGCCAGCAGCTCCGGTCCAGCGGGGTCACCGGGGCAGTACTTC. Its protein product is CASSSGPAGSPGQYF.

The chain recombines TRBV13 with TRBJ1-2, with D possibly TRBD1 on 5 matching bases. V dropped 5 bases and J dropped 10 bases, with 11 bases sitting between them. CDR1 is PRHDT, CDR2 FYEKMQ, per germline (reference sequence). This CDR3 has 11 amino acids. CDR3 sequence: CASSTSGYYTF. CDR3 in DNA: TGTGCCAGCAGCACCTCAGGGTACTACACCTTC. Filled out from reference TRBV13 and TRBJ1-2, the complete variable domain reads AAGVIQSPRHLIKEKRETATLKCYPIPRHDTVYWYQQGPGQDPQFLISFYEKMQSDKGSIPDRFSAQQFSDYHSELNMSSLELGDSALYFCASSTSGYYTFGSGTRLTVV.

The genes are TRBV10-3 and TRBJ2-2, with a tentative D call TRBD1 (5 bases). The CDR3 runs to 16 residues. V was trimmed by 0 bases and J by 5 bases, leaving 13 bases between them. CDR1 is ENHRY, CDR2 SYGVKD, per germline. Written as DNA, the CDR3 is TGTGCCATCAGTGAGTCGAGGCAGGGAAGGACCGGGGAGCTGTTTTTT. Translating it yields CAISESRQGRTGELFF.

The CDR3 spells CATGEDTEAFF. DNA of the CDR3: TGTGCCACCGGGGAGGACACTGAAGCTTTCTTT. The chain couples TRBV10-3 to TRBJ1-1; D ambiguous. This CDR3 is built from 11 residues. The V end lost 10 bases, the J end lost 3 bases, and 9 bases lay between the germline ends. CDR1 is ENHRY and CDR2 is SYGVKD in the germline V gene.

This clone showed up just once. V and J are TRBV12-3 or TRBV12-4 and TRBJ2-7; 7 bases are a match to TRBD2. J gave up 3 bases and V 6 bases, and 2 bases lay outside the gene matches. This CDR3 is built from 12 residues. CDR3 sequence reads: CASSRGSYEQYV. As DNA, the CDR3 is TGTGCCAGCAGCCGCGGGAGCTACGAGCAGTACGTC.

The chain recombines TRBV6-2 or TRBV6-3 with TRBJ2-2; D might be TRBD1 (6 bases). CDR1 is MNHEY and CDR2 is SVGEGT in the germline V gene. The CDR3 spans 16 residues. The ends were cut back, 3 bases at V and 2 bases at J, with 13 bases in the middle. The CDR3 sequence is CASSYRDILNTGELFF. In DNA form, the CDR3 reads TGTGCCAGCAGTTATCGGGACATCTTAAACACCGGGGAGCTGTTTTTT.

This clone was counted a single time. The CDR3 DNA reads TGTGCCATCAGTCCCGGGACAGGGGGAGGCTACACCTTC. Translation: CAISPGTGGGYTF. The chain uses TRBV10-3 and TRBJ1-2, with TRBD1 matching over 11 bases. With 5 bases clipped from V and 8 bases from J, the junction kept 4 bases outside the gene matches. Germline V gene lookup returns CDR1 ENHRY and CDR2 SYGVKD. The CDR3 spans 13 residues.

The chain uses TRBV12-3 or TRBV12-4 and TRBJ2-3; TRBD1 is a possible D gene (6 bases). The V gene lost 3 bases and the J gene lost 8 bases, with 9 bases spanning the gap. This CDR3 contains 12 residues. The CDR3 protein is CASSFGGVTQYF. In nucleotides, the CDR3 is TGTGCCAGCAGTTTTGGGGGCGTTACGCAGTATTTT.

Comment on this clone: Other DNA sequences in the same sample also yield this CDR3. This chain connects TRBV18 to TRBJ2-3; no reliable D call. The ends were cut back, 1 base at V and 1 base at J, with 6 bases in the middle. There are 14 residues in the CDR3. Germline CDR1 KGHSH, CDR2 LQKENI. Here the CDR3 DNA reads TGTGCCAGCTCACCACGGCAGGGCACAGATACGCAGTATTTT. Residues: CASSPRQGTDTQYF.

CDR3 amino acids: CASSLDSTETQYF. In DNA, the CDR3 is TGCGCCAGCAGCTTGGATAGCACGGAGACCCAGTACTTC. The chain is built from TRBV5-1 and TRBJ2-5; no firm D call. This CDR3 has 13 residues. The germline V and J ends were trimmed by 0 bases and 5 bases, with 8 bases remaining between them. In germline, CDR1 is SGHRS, CDR2 YFSETQ.

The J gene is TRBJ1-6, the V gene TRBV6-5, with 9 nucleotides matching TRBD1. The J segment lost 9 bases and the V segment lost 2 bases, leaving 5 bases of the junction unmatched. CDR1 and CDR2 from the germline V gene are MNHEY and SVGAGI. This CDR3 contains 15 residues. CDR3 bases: TGTGCCAGCAGTTACGGCGGGACAGGGTCTTCACCCCTCCACTTT. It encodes CASSYGGTGSSPLHF.